This note documents a single TCR beta chain sequence. Its target is unknown. PBMCs were sourced from approximately 9.3 ml fresh peripheral blood. TCR beta CDR3 regions were amplified from RNA transcripts. The study used the HTBI primer set for a first-round RT-PCR of the TCR CDR3. TCRdb re-analysed the multiplex PCR reads in MiXCR, keeping a single row per CDR3 protein. The sample has fewer than 900,000 distinct CDR3 sequences; roughly a sixth are singletons. This entry belongs to a study of T cells in Graves' hyperthyroidism and ophthalmopathy. The CDR3 runs to 15 residues. V dropped 4 bases and J dropped 3 bases, with 16 bases sitting between them. In germline, CDR1 is MGHRA, CDR2 YSYEKL. Study results and limitations: The model made its ophthalmopathy prediction, and onset followed a median about 5.9 months later. Researchers report that a 13 V-J model separated ophthalmopathy from stable hyperthyroidism.

The material sequenced was blood. The V gene is TRBV4-1, the J gene TRBJ2-7, with TRBD2 as a possible D gene (6 bases). This TCR came from a woman aged 45 to 65 with Graves' hyperthyroidism that later progressed to Graves' ophthalmopathy. The CDR3 sequence is CASSRQQGGNYEQYF. CDR3 DNA sequence: TGCGCCAGCAGCCGACAGCAGGGCGGGAACTACGAGCAGTACTTC.